These 7 T cell receptor beta chains were sequenced from one sample in a study of shared clonotypes between healthy human individuals. Produced via immunoSEQ multiplex PCR; TCRdb's table is partial and in-frame only. The sample shows roughly 850,000 clones, about 96% of them seen only once. Cells designated naive CD8 were CD45RO-negative and were positively selected for CCR7, with terminally differentiated effector memory CD45RA+ cells excluded. The specimen was naive CD8+ T cells sorted from blood. The receptors here all came from a man aged 30 to 39 in good health.

This chain joins TRBV9 and TRBJ2-3; D is ambiguous. CDR1 SGDLS and CDR2 YYNGEE come from the germline V gene. Trimming left V 4 bases short and J 3 bases short, with 15 bases between. The CDR3 sequence is 15 residues long. CDR3: CASSPAVGLTDTQYF. The CDR3, as DNA: TGTGCCAGCAGCCCCGCCGTAGGGTTGACAGATACGCAGTATTTT.

J is TRBJ2-3 and V is TRBV4-1; 7 bases map to TRBD2. J lost 5 bases, V lost 0 bases, and 23 bases had no gene match. This CDR3 spans 21 amino acids. Per the germline V gene, CDR1 is MGHRA and CDR2 is YSYEKL. The CDR3 DNA sequence: TGCGCCAGCAGCCAAGAGCAATTGCGGGAGAGAACGGGGATGGGAGTAGATACGCAGTATTTT. Translating gives CASSQEQLRERTGMGVDTQYF.

J is TRBJ2-6 and V is TRBV28, with D tentatively TRBD1 (6 bases). Germline CDR1 is MDHEN and CDR2 is SYDVKM. The CDR3 runs to 15 residues. The ends were cut back, 2 bases at V and 4 bases at J, with 9 bases in the middle. CDR3 DNA: TGTGCCAGCAGTTTAGAGGGGGTCGGGGCCAACGTCCTGACTTTC. This gives the protein CASSLEGVGANVLTF.

The V call is TRBV4-1, the J call TRBJ2-5; 11 nucleotides match TRBD2. Germline trimming cut 4 bases from V and 1 base from J; bases unmatched to any gene: 5. CDR1 is MGHRA and CDR2 is YSYEKL in the germline V gene. The CDR3 extends over 16 amino acids. CDR3 nucleotide sequence: TGCGCCAGCAGCCGCGGGACTAGCGGCCTCCAAGAGACCCAGTACTTC. Translating it yields CASSRGTSGLQETQYF.

The genes are TRBV28 and TRBJ1-4, with 10 bases matching TRBD1. Germline lookup yields CDR1 MDHEN and CDR2 SYDVKM. V shed 3 bases and J 4 bases; nucleotides not matched to a gene: 11. This CDR3 is 18 amino acids long. The CDR3 is CASSFPGQGMWNNEKLFF. The CDR3 DNA reads as TGTGCCAGCAGTTTTCCGGGACAGGGGATGTGGAATAATGAAAAACTGTTTTTT. Supplemented by reference TRBV28 and TRBJ1-4, the full variable domain reads DVKVTQSSRYLVKRTGEKVFLECVQDMDHENMFWYRQDPGLGLRLIYFSYDVKMKEKGDIPEGYSVSREKKERFSLILESASTNQTSMYLCASSFPGQGMWNNEKLFFGSGTQLSVL.

In this sample, this clone turned up once. The rearrangement uses TRBV27 and TRBJ1-1; D is unclear. CDR3 size: 13 residues. Trimming left V 7 bases short and J 5 bases short, with 14 bases between. Germline values: CDR1 MNHEY, CDR2 SMNVEV (reference sequence). This CDR3 is CASKISGLTEAFF. The CDR3, as DNA: TGTGCCAGCAAGATTTCGGGGTTGACTGAAGCTTTCTTT.

The chain joins TRBV7-2 to TRBJ1-1, with D maybe TRBD1 (5 bases). Germline loops: CDR1 SGHTA, CDR2 FQGNSA. V was shortened by 7 bases and J by 5 bases, with 20 bases between the two germline ends. The CDR3 loop spans 15 amino acids. CDR3 DNA: TGTGCCAGCACCTATACGGGGGATGGAAGGACTGAAGCTTTCTTT. Its translation is CASTYTGDGRTEAFF.